This T cell receptor (beta chain) emerged from a study of blood T cell repertoires in COVID-19. CDR3 size: 11 residues. V lost 10 bases to trimming and J lost 1 base, with 7 bases between them. TCRdb's table, derived via immunoSEQ multiplex PCR, lists solely in-frame clones and lacks some. The data hold about 280,000 clones, with 87% observed a single time. The receptor's source is a woman aged 40 to 50 who had recovered from COVID-19. The chain has TRBV12-3 or TRBV12-4 and TRBJ1-1, with unresolved D. What was sequenced was PBMCs or T cells enriched from blood (not recorded which). CDR3 residues: CAIQTNTEAFF. The CDR3 nucleotides are TGTGCCATACAAACGAACACTGAAGCTTTCTTT.